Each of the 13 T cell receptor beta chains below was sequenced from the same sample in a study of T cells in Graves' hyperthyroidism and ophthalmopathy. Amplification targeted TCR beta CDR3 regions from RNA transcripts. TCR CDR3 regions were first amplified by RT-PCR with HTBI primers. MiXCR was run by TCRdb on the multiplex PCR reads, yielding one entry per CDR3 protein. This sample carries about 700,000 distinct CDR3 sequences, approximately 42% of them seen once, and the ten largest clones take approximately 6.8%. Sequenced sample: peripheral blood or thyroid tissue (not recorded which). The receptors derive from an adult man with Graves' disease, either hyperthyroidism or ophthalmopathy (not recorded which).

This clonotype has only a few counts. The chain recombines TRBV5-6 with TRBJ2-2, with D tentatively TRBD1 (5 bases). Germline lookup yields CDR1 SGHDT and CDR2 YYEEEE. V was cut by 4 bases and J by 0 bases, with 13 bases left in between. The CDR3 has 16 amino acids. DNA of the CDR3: TGTGCCAGCAGCCAACTGGCAGGGACGAACACCGGGGAGCTGTTTTTT. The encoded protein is CASSQLAGTNTGELFF.

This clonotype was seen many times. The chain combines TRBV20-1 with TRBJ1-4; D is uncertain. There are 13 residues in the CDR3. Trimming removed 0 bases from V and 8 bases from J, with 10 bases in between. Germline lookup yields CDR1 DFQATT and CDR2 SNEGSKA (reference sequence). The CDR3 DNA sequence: TGCAGTGCTAGAGATCTAGAGGACGAAAAACTGTTTTTT. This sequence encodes CSARDLEDEKLFF.

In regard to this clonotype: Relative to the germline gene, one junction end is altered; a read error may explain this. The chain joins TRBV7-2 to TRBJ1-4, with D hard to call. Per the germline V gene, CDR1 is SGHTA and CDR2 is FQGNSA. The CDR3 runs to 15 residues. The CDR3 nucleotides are TGTGCCAGCAGCTTAGCAGTAGGGAGAAATGAAAAACTGTCTTTT. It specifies CASSLAVGRNEKLSF.

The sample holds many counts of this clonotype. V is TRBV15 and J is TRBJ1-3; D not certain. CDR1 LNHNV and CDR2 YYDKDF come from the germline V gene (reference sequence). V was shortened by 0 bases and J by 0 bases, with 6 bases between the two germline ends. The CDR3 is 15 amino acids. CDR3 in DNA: TGTGCCACCAGCAGAGATCGGTTCTCTGGAAACACCATATATTTT. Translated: CATSRDRFSGNTIYF.

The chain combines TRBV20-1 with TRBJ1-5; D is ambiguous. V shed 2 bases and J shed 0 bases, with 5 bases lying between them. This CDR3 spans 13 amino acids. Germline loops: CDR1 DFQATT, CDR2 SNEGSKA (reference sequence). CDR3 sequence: CSARKDSNQPQHF. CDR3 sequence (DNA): TGCAGTGCTAGAAAAGATAGCAATCAGCCCCAGCATTTT.

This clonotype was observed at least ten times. Here the CDR3 reads CASSSDRVGNQPQHF. DNA of the CDR3: TGTGCCAGCAGCTCGGACAGGGTGGGAAATCAGCCCCAGCATTTT. The V call is TRBV7-2, the J call TRBJ1-5, with 8 nucleotides matching TRBD1. From germline, CDR1 is SGHTA and CDR2 FQGNSA. Germline trimming cut 4 bases from V and 4 bases from J; bases unmatched to any gene: 6. CDR3 length: 15 residues.

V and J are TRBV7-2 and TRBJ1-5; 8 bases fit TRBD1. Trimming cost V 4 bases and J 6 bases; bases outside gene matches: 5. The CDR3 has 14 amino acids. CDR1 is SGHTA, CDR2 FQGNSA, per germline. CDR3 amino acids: CASSYDRGSQPQHF. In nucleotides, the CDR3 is TGTGCCAGCAGCTATGACAGGGGCAGTCAGCCCCAGCATTTT.

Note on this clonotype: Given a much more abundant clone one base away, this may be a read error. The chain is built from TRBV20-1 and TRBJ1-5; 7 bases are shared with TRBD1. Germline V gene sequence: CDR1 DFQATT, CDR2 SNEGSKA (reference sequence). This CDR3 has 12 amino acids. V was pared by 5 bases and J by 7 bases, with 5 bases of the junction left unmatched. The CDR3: CSARQGDQPQHF. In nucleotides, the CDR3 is TGCAGTGCTCGACAGGGAGACCAGCCCCAGCATTTT.

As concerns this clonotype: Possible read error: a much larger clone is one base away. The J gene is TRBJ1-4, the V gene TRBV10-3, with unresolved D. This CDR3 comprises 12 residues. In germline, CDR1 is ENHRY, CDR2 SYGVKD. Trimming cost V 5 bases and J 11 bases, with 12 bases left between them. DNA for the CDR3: TGTGCCATCAGTACCTCGGCGGGGAAACTGTTTTTT. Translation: CAISTSAGKLFF.

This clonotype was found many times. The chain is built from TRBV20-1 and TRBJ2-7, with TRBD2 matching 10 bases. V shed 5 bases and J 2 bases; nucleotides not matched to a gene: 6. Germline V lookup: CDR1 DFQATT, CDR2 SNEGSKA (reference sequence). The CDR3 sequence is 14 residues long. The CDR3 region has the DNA TGCAGTGCTTCCCTACTAGCGGGAACCTACGAGCAGTACTTC. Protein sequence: CSASLLAGTYEQYF.

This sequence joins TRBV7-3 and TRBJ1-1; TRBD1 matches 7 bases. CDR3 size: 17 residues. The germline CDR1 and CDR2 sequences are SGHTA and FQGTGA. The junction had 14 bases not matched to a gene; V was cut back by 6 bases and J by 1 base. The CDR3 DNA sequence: TGTGCCAGCAGTCAAAGGACAGGCTACGACGGGAACACTGAAGCTTTCTTT. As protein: CASSQRTGYDGNTEAFF.

CDR3 region: CAISETPFLAYGYTF. In nucleotides, the CDR3 is TGTGCCATCAGTGAGACACCCTTTCTAGCCTATGGCTACACCTTC. The chain recombines TRBV10-3 with TRBJ1-2; D is undetermined. Trimming left V 2 bases short and J 4 bases short, with 14 bases between. The CDR3 covers 15 residues. Germline V gene data show CDR1 as ENHRY and CDR2 as SYGVKD.

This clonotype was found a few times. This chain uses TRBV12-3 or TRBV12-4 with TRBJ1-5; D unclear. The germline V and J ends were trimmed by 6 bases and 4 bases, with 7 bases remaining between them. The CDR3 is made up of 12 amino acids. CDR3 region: CASRVVNQPQHF. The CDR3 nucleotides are TGTGCCAGCAGAGTTGTTAATCAGCCCCAGCATTTT.